The 25 T cell receptor beta chains given below trace back to one sample, sequenced in a study of blood T cells in healthy people across ages. A second PCR of roughly 7 to 11 cycles used a sample-barcoded 5' primer and a J-beta primer mix. TCRdb used MiXCR to reprocess the 5' RACE reads, holding one entry per CDR3 protein. The sample carries about 640,000 distinct CDR3 sequences, approximately 59% recorded once. Sequencing was carried out using blood. All receptors come from a man aged 60-69 years in good health.

The rearrangement joins TRBV9 to TRBJ2-5, with D possibly being TRBD1 (6 bases). This CDR3 has 16 amino acids. Germline CDR1 and CDR2: SGDLS and YYNGEE. V lost 4 bases to trimming and J lost 1 base, with 17 bases between them. CDR3 coding DNA: TGTGCCAGCAGCCCTGGACAGTACCTCCCCCAAGAGACCCAGTACTTC. It is translated as CASSPGQYLPQETQYF.

The gene calls are TRBV7-2 and TRBJ2-1; D gene uncertain. The V gene's germline CDR1 is SGHTA and CDR2 FQGNSA. The CDR3 length is 13 residues. V lost 3 bases to trimming and J lost 6 bases, with 9 bases between them. Here the CDR3 DNA reads TGTGCCAGCAGCTTTAAAGGATCCAATGAGCAGTTCTTC. It translates to CASSFKGSNEQFF. Looking up the rest from reference TRBV7-2 and TRBJ2-1 gives the full variable domain: GAGVSQSPSNKVTEKGKDVELRCDPISGHTALYWYRQSLGQGLEFLIYFQGNSAPDKSGLPSDRFSAERTGGSVSTLTIQRTQQEDSAVYLCASSFKGSNEQFFGPGTRLTVL.

This clonotype was counted once. The genes are TRBV6-5 and TRBJ1-5, with D possibly being TRBD1 (5 bases). The CDR3 length is 14 residues. CDR1 MNHEY and CDR2 SVGAGI come from the germline V gene. Trimming stripped 0 bases from V and 6 bases from J, with 9 bases between. CDR3 residues: CASSYSTGVQPQHF. CDR3 DNA: TGTGCCAGCAGTTACTCGACGGGGGTTCAGCCCCAGCATTTT.

The chain has TRBV5-1 and TRBJ2-1; D not certain. The V end was cut by 6 bases, the J end by 4 bases, with 17 bases between. CDR1 is SGHRS, CDR2 YFSETQ, per germline. CDR3 length: 15 residues. CDR3 loop: CASTDAPQSYNEQFF. DNA of the CDR3: TGCGCCAGCACCGATGCCCCCCAGAGTTACAATGAGCAGTTCTTC.

This clonotype has at least ten counts. The chain uses TRBV20-1 and TRBJ2-3; 12 nucleotides line up with TRBD2. The CDR3 contains 16 residues. Germline V gene sequence: CDR1 DFQATT, CDR2 SNEGSKA (reference sequence). The V gene end was trimmed by 5 bases and the J gene end by 3 bases; junction bases not matched to a gene: 9. CDR3 region: CSARNSGTSGTDTQYF. The CDR3 DNA sequence: TGCAGTGCTCGCAACTCAGGGACTAGCGGGACAGATACGCAGTATTTT.

This chain joins TRBV5-1 and TRBJ2-3, with D maybe TRBD1 (5 bases). CDR3 size: 15 residues. The germline V and J ends were trimmed by 2 bases and 0 bases, with 10 bases remaining between them. From germline, CDR1 is SGHRS and CDR2 YFSETQ. CDR3 loop: CASSFTGSSTDTQYF. The CDR3, as DNA: TGCGCCAGCAGCTTTACAGGATCTAGCACAGATACGCAGTATTTT.

The gene calls are TRBV18 and TRBJ1-1, with TRBD1 identical over 8 bases. The CDR3 consists of 17 residues. Germline-derived CDR1 and CDR2 are KGHSH and LQKENI. V dropped 4 bases and J dropped 1; count of bases not matched to a gene: 11. DNA of the CDR3: TGTGCCAGCTCACTAAAGAGGGACAGGCCCGGGAACACTGAAGCTTTCTTT. The encoded protein is CASSLKRDRPGNTEAFF. The whole variable domain, remainder taken from reference TRBV18 and TRBJ1-1, is NAGVMQNPRHLVRRRGQEARLRCSPMKGHSHVYWYRQLPEEGLKFMVYLQKENIIDESGMPKERFSAEFPKEGPSILRIQQVVRGDSAAYFCASSLKRDRPGNTEAFFGQGTRLTVV.

V is TRBV10-3 and J is TRBJ1-2, with D perhaps TRBD1 (6 bases). CDR1 is ENHRY, CDR2 SYGVKD, per germline. The CDR3 consists of 15 residues. Trimming removed 0 bases from V and 2 bases from J, with 10 bases in between. The CDR3 region has the DNA TGTGCCATCAGTGAGTCTGGGGGCGCCAACTATGGCTACACCTTC. Translation: CAISESGGANYGYTF.

A few counts support this clonotype. The chain employs TRBV2 and TRBJ2-5; a weak D match, TRBD1 (8 bases). The CDR3 runs 14 residues. Germline V gene data show CDR1 as SNHLY and CDR2 as FYNNEI. V lost 5 bases to trimming and J lost 5 bases, with 15 bases between them. The CDR3 DNA reads as TGTGCCAGCAGTACACAGGGGGGAGGGGAGACCCAGTACTTC. This sequence encodes CASSTQGGGETQYF. The variable domain in full, with the rest retrieved from reference TRBV2 and TRBJ2-5, is EPEVTQTPSHQVTQMGQEVILRCVPISNHLYFYWYRQILGQKVEFLVSFYNNEISEKSEIFDDQFSVERPDGSNFTLKIRSTKLEDSAMYFCASSTQGGGETQYFGPGTRLLVL.

The chain carries TRBV12-5 and TRBJ1-1; maybe TRBD1 (5 bases). The CDR3 totals 12 residues. Germline assignment: CDR1 LGHNT and CDR2 FRNRAP. V was clipped by 5 bases and J by 6 bases, with 10 bases between them. CDR3: CASGATGPEAFF. The DNA of the CDR3 is TGTGCTAGTGGTGCTACAGGCCCTGAAGCTTTCTTT.

Concerning this clonotype itself: One end of the junction varies from germline; a read error may be responsible. The V gene is TRBV27, the J gene TRBJ2-2; D perhaps matches TRBD1 (6 bases). CDR3 length equals 13 residues. Germline lookup yields CDR1 MNHEY and CDR2 SMNVEV (reference sequence). CDR3 protein: CASTAGVTGELVF. CDR3 nucleotides: TGTGCCAGCACCGCAGGGGTCACCGGGGAGCTGGTTTTT.

The chain carries TRBV20-1 and TRBJ2-5; D may be TRBD2 (5 bases). Germline CDR1 DFQATT, CDR2 SNEGSKA (reference sequence). V was pared by 3 bases and J by 5 bases, with 16 bases between. The CDR3 length is 14 residues. The CDR3 loop reads CSASPIGRPETQYF. CDR3 DNA: TGCAGTGCTAGTCCGATAGGGAGACCGGAGACCCAGTACTTC.

The chain links TRBV28 to TRBJ1-2; D unresolved. V was shortened by 7 bases and J by 6 bases, with 12 bases between the two germline ends. The CDR3 consists of 12 residues. Germline CDR1 is MDHEN and CDR2 is SYDVKM. For the CDR3, the DNA is TGTGCCAGCACCCCGACTGGGGATGGCTACACCTTC. Amino acid sequence: CASTPTGDGYTF.

This clonotype was recorded only once. The chain couples TRBV15 to TRBJ2-3; TRBD2 aligns across 7 bases. CDR1 and CDR2 from the germline V gene are LNHNV and YYDKDF (reference sequence). The CDR3 has 17 amino acids. The V and J ends lost 2 bases and 2 bases, in that order; junction bases with no gene match: 10. The CDR3 coding sequence is TGTGCCACCAGCAGACGCCTGCATAGCGGGCTCACAGATACGCAGTATTTT. This gives the protein CATSRRLHSGLTDTQYF. The full variable domain, in which reference TRBV15 and TRBJ2-3 provide the parts outside the CDR3, is DAMVIQNPRYQVTQFGKPVTLSCSQTLNHNVMYWYQQKSSQAPKLLFHYYDKDFNNEADTPDNFQSRRPNTSFCFLDIRSPGLGDTAMYLCATSRRLHSGLTDTQYFGPGTRLTVL.

This chain links TRBV28 with TRBJ2-2; TRBD1 matches 9 bases. With V trimmed by 6 bases and J by 4 bases, 9 bases remained unmatched. Germline V gene lookup returns CDR1 MDHEN and CDR2 SYDVKM. This CDR3 has 16 residues. The CDR3 nucleotides are TGTGCCAGCAGCTCCGGGACAGGGAGTACCACCGGGGAGCTGTTTTTT. Residues: CASSSGTGSTTGELFF.

The chain employs TRBV20-1 and TRBJ2-5; TRBD2 matches 7 bases. Trimming at V came to 6 bases and at J to 5 bases, leaving 9 bases not matched to a gene. Germline loops: CDR1 DFQATT, CDR2 SNEGSKA (reference sequence). The CDR3 loop spans 13 amino acids. CDR3 DNA: TGCAGTGCCCCTGAGCGGGGTTGGGAGACCCAGTACTTC. Translating gives CSAPERGWETQYF.

The chain has TRBV20-1 and TRBJ1-4; TRBD1 agrees at 7 bases. The J segment lost 5 bases and the V segment lost 0 bases, leaving 0 bases of the junction unmatched. The CDR3 loop spans 13 amino acids. The germline V gene encodes CDR1 DFQATT and CDR2 SNEGSKA (reference sequence). The chain's CDR3 is CSARDRGNEKLFF. The CDR3 nucleotides read TGCAGTGCTAGAGACAGGGGGAATGAAAAACTGTTTTTT.

This clonotype has just a few counts. The chain uses TRBV5-8 and TRBJ2-1; the D is unclear. Germline V gene sequence: CDR1 SGHTS, CDR2 YDEGEE. The CDR3 contains 15 residues. The V end was cut by 4 bases, the J end by 7 bases, with 18 bases between. The CDR3 reads CASSGIVMSWNEQFF. CDR3 in DNA: TGTGCCAGCAGCGGGATCGTAATGAGTTGGAATGAGCAGTTCTTC.

This clonotype has more than one count but fewer than ten. The chain uses TRBV2 and TRBJ2-2, with TRBD1 identical over 8 bases. The ends lost 6 bases at V and 1 base at J; junction bases unmatched: 4. Germline V gene lookup returns CDR1 SNHLY and CDR2 FYNNEI. The CDR3 has 15 residues. CDR3 DNA sequence: TGTGCCAGCAGCGCGGACAGGGTGAACACCGGGGAGCTGTTTTTT. Amino acids: CASSADRVNTGELFF.

This clonotype came up once. A clone one base away is much larger, so this may be a read error. The chain joins TRBV29-1 to TRBJ2-7, with 9 bases aligning to TRBD1. TRBJ2-5 explains the end of the DNA better; the J call may be wrong. The germline V gene has CDR1 SQVTM and CDR2 ANQGSEA. The CDR3 has 12 amino acids. The CDR3 bases are TGCGGCGTTGACAGGGGGATGGAGACCCAGTACTTC. It encodes CGVDRGMETQYF.

The rearrangement links TRBV2 to TRBJ2-3; no clear D gene. Trimming stripped 4 bases from V and 0 bases from J, with 11 bases between. Germline loops: CDR1 SNHLY, CDR2 FYNNEI. This CDR3 region has 15 residues. The CDR3 region has the DNA TGTGCCAGCAGTGTACGAACACCGAGCACAGATACGCAGTATTTT. It specifies CASSVRTPSTDTQYF.

This clonotype was seen ten or more times. The rearrangement uses TRBV7-2 and TRBJ2-7, with 9 bases that match TRBD2. The CDR3 length is 15 residues. In germline, CDR1 is SGHTA, CDR2 FQGNSA. The V and J ends lost 0 bases and 5 bases, in that order; junction bases with no gene match: 5. Here the CDR3 reads CASSLAGTSFHEQYF. Written as DNA, the CDR3 is TGTGCCAGCAGCTTAGCGGGGACTAGCTTCCACGAGCAGTACTTC. Full variable domain (remainder filled in from reference TRBV7-2 and TRBJ2-7): GAGVSQSPSNKVTEKGKDVELRCDPISGHTALYWYRQSLGQGLEFLIYFQGNSAPDKSGLPSDRFSAERTGGSVSTLTIQRTQQEDSAVYLCASSLAGTSFHEQYFGPGTRLTVT.

The chain uses TRBV20-1 and TRBJ2-7; TRBD1 matches at 10 bases. J was trimmed by 1 base and V by 5 bases; bases with no gene match: 5. Germline V gives CDR1 DFQATT, CDR2 SNEGSKA (reference sequence). CDR3 size: 14 residues. This CDR3 reads CSARRDRGSYEQYF. The CDR3 DNA reads as TGCAGTGCTCGCCGGGACAGGGGTTCCTACGAGCAGTACTTC.

The V gene is TRBV7-9, the J gene TRBJ2-3; 12 bases line up with TRBD2. J lost 0 bases, V lost 4 bases, and 2 bases had no gene match. Germline V gives CDR1 SEHNR, CDR2 FQNEAQ (reference sequence). The CDR3 consists of 16 residues. This CDR3 reads CASSYLAGGSTDTQYF. CDR3 bases: TGTGCCAGCAGCTATCTAGCGGGGGGGAGCACAGATACGCAGTATTTT. Using reference TRBV7-9 and TRBJ2-3 for the parts outside the CDR3, the full variable domain is DTGVSQNPRHKITKRGQNVTFRCDPISEHNRLYWYRQTLGQGPEFLTYFQNEAQLEKSRLLSDRFSAERPKGSFSTLEIQRTEQGDSAMYLCASSYLAGGSTDTQYFGPGTRLTVL.

In its sample, this clonotype was seen a few times. This chain joins TRBV4-1 and TRBJ1-2; TRBD1 might be the D (6 bases). The CDR3 runs to 15 residues. The germline V and J ends were trimmed by 1 base and 7 bases, with 16 bases remaining between them. Germline V gives CDR1 MGHRA, CDR2 YSYEKL. In DNA form, the CDR3 reads TGCGCCAGCAGCCAAGCGGCAGGGGCGTTCCTTGGCTACACCTTC. It encodes CASSQAAGAFLGYTF.